This T cell receptor (beta chain) was captured by sequencing in a study of Graves' ophthalmopathy and Graves' hyperthyroidism. Study conclusions and caveats: Among expanded thyroid clonotypes above 0.001 frequency, most also occurred in blood.

This clonotype appeared many times. Its matching antigen is unknown. RNA transcripts were the source from which TCR beta CDR3 regions were amplified. HTBI-primed RT-PCR formed the first round, and a multiplex PCR formed the second. TCRdb analysed the multiplex PCR reads with MiXCR anew, one entry per CDR3 protein. The profile shows approximately 160,000 distinct CDR3 sequences, approximately 38% of them singletons. V was shortened by 7 bases and J by 3 bases, with 7 bases between the two germline ends. The V gene's germline CDR1 is ENHRY and CDR2 SYGVKD. This CDR3 region has 11 residues. This clonotype originated in a woman aged 40-49 years with Graves' ophthalmopathy. The V call is TRBV10-3, the J call TRBJ2-7; D unclear. Sequenced sample: peripheral blood. In DNA form, the CDR3 reads TGTGCCATCAAGGGAAGCTACGAGCAGTACTTC. It yields the protein CAIKGSYEQYF.